The 4 T cell receptor beta chains presented below share a single source sample, sequenced in a study of control samples from healthy donors and cancer patients. Profiling relied on immunoSEQ multiplex PCR, and the TCRdb table lists in-frame clones only, not all of them. The sample includes 100,000 to 150,000 clones, around 87% seen only once; the top ten take 2.9%. Material for sequencing was blood. The receptors come from a man aged 55-75 years in good health.

This sequence joins TRBV30 and TRBJ2-7; D unclear. Trimming cost V 1 base and J 6 bases, with 13 bases left between them. The germline V gene has CDR1 GTSNPN and CDR2 SVGIG (reference sequence). This CDR3 has 13 residues. CDR3 loop: CAWSAAVGSEQYF. DNA of the CDR3: TGTGCCTGGAGTGCAGCCGTGGGAAGCGAGCAGTACTTC.

J is TRBJ1-1 and V is TRBV21-1. TRBV21-1 is listed as a pseudogene. The CDR3 totals 17 residues. The CDR3 is CASSKASPWEMNTEAFF. The CDR3 coding sequence is TGTGCCAGCAGCAAAGCGTCCCCATGGGAGATGAACACTGAAGCTTTCTTT.

This chain links TRBV2 with TRBJ2-3; 10 bases agree with TRBD1. Trimming cost V 6 bases and J 0 bases; bases outside gene matches: 24. CDR1 and CDR2 (germline): SNHLY, FYNNEI. The CDR3 is 22 residues long. The CDR3 loop reads CASRNSGQGRGQGRTSTDTQYF. The CDR3 region has the DNA TGTGCCAGCAGGAACTCGGGACAGGGGAGGGGACAGGGGAGAACTAGCACAGATACGCAGTATTTT.

The chain combines TRBV28 with TRBJ2-1; 15 bases map to TRBD2. The CDR3 sequence is 15 residues long. CDR1 is MDHEN and CDR2 is SYDVKM in the germline V gene. Trimming cost V 9 bases and J 12 bases; bases outside gene matches: 12. The CDR3 DNA sequence: TGTGCCAGTACTCAGGGACTAGCGGGGGGTCGTCGGCAGTTCTTC. It yields the protein CASTQGLAGGRRQFF. The variable domain in full, completed from reference TRBV28 and TRBJ2-1, reads DVKVTQSSRYLVKRTGEKVFLECVQDMDHENMFWYRQDPGLGLRLIYFSYDVKMKEKGDIPEGYSVSREKKERFSLILESASTNQTSMYLCASTQGLAGGRRQFFGPGTRLTVL.